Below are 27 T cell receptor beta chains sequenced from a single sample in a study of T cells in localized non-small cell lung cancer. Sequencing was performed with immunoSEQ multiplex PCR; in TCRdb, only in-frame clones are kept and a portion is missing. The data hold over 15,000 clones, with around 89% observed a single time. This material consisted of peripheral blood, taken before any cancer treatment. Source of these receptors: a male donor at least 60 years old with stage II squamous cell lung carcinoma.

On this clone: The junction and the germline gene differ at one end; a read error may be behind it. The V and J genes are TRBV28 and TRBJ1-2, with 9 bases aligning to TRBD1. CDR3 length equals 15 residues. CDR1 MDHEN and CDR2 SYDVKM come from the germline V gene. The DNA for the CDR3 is TGTGCCAGCACTTTACTCCTACAGGGGGCGGGAGGCTACACCTTC. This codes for CASTLLLQGAGGYTF.

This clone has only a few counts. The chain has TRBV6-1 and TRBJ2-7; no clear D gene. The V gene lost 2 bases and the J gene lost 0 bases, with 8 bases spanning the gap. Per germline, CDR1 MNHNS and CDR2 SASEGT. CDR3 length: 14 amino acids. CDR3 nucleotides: TGTGCCAGCAGTGAATGGGGAAACTCCTACGAGCAGTACTTC. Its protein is CASSEWGNSYEQYF.

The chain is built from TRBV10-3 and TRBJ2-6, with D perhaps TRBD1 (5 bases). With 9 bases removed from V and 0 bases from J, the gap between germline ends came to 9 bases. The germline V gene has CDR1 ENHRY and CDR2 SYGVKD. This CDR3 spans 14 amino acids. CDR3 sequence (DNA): TGTGCCATAGCAGGGTACTCTGGGGCCAACGTCCTGACTTTC. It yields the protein CAIAGYSGANVLTF.

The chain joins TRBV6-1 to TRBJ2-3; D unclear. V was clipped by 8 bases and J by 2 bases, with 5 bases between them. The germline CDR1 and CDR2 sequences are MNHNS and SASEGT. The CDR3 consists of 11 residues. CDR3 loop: CASRLTDTQYF. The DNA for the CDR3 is TGTGCCAGCCGACTCACAGATACGCAGTATTTT.

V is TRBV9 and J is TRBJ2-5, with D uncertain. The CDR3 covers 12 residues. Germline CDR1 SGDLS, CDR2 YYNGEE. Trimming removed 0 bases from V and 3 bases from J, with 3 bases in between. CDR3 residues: CASSVDEETQYF. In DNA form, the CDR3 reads TGTGCCAGCAGCGTAGATGAAGAGACCCAGTACTTC.

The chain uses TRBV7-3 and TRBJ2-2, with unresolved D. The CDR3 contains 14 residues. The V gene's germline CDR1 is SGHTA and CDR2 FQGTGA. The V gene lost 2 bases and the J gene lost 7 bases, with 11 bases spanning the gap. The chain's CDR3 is CASSLSQDVGELFF. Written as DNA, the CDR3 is TGTGCCAGCAGCTTATCGCAGGATGTCGGGGAGCTGTTTTTT.

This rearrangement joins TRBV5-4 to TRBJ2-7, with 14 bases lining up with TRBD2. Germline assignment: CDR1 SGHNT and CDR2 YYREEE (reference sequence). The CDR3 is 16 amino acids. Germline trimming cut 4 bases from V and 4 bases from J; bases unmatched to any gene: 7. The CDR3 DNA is TGTGCCAGCAGCCTGGGACTAGCGGGAGTATATTACGAGCAGTACTTC. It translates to CASSLGLAGVYYEQYF.

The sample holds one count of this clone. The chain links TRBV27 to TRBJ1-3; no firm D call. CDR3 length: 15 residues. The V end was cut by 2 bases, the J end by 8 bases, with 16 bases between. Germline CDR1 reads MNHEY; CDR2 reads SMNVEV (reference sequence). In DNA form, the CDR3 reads TGTGCCAGCAGTTTAGACGGAACAGCTGGGCACACCATATATTTT. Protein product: CASSLDGTAGHTIYF.

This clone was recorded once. The CDR3 reads CASSSPRGGLSGSSYNEQFF. Here the CDR3 DNA reads TGTGCCAGTAGTAGTCCTCGGGGGGGCCTAAGCGGGAGCTCCTACAATGAGCAGTTCTTC. The chain links TRBV19 to TRBJ2-1; 8 bases are a match to TRBD2. The CDR3 runs 20 residues. Germline CDR1 reads LNHDA; CDR2 reads SQIVND (reference sequence). J was trimmed by 0 bases and V by 4 bases; bases with no gene match: 17.

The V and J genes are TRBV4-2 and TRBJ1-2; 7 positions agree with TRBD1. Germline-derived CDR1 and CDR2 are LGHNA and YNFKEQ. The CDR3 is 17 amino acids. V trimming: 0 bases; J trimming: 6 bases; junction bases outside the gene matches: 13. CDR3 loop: CASSQDLGASGGDGYTF. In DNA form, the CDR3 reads TGTGCCAGCAGCCAAGATCTTGGAGCTTCAGGGGGGGATGGCTACACCTTC.

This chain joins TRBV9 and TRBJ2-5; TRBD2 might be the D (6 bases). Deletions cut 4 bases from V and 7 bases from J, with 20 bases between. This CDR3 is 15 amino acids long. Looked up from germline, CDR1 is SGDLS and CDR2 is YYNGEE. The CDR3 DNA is TGTGCCAGCAGCCCCGGGACTTCGATGGAAGGGACCCAGTACTTC. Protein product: CASSPGTSMEGTQYF.

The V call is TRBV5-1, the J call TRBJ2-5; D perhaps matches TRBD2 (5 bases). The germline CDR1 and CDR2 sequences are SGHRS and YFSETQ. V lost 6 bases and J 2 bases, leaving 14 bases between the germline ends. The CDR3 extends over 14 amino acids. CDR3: CASTVTTFQETQYF. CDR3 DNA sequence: TGCGCCAGCACTGTGACTACCTTTCAAGAGACCCAGTACTTC.

CDR3 protein: CASSLGTAYQPQHF. DNA of the CDR3: TGTGCCAGCAGTTTAGGGACGGCCTATCAGCCCCAGCATTTT. The chain couples TRBV28 to TRBJ1-5; a weak D match, TRBD1 (5 bases). Trimming cost V 2 bases and J 5 bases, with 10 bases left between them. The CDR3 spans 14 residues. Per the germline V gene, CDR1 is MDHEN and CDR2 is SYDVKM.

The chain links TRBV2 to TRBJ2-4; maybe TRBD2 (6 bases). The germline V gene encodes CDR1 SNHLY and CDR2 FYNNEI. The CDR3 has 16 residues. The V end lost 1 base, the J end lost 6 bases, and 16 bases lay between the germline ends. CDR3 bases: TGTGCCAGCAGTGAAGGTCGGGGCCTCGGGGGAAACATTCAGTACTTC. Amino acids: CASSEGRGLGGNIQYF.

Written as DNA, the CDR3 is TGTGCCAGCAAGTTACGGGACAGTCGCTACGAGCAGTACTTC. The encoded protein is CASKLRDSRYEQYF. The chain joins TRBV6-5 to TRBJ2-7; 7 bases map to TRBD1. V shed 7 bases and J 3 bases; nucleotides not matched to a gene: 9. The CDR3 spans 14 residues. CDR1 is MNHEY and CDR2 is SVGAGI in the germline V gene.

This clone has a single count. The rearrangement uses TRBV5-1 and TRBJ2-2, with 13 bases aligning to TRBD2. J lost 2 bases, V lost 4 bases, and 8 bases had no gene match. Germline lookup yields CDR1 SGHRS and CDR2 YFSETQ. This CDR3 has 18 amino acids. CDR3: CASSARLAGGVNTGELFF. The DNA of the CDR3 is TGCGCCAGCAGCGCTAGACTAGCGGGAGGAGTTAACACCGGGGAGCTGTTTTTT. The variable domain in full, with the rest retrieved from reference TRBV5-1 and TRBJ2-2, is KAGVTQTPRYLIKTRGQQVTLSCSPISGHRSVSWYQQTPGQGLQFLFEYFSETQRNKGNFPGRFSGRQFSNSRSEMNVSTLELGDSALYLCASSARLAGGVNTGELFFGEGSRLTVL.

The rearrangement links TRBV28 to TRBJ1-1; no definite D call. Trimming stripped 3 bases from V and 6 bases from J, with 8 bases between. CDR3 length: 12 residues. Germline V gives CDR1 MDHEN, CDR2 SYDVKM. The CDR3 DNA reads TGTGCCAGCAGTTTGAGAGGCTCTGAAGCTTTCTTT. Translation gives CASSLRGSEAFF.

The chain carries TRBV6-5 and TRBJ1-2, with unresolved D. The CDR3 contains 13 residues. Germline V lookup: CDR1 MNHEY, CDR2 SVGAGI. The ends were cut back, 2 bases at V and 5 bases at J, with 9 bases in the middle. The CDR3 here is CASSYGLQYGYTF. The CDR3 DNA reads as TGTGCCAGCAGTTACGGCCTTCAATATGGCTACACCTTC.

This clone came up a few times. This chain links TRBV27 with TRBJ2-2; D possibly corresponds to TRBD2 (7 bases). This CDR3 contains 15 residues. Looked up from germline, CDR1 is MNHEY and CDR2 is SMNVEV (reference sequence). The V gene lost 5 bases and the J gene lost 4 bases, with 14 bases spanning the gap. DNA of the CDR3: TGTGCCAGCAGTCAGAGGGGGGGCGGCACCGGGGAGCTGTTTTTT. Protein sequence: CASSQRGGGTGELFF.

The CDR3 DNA reads TGTGCCAGCAGTCTACTATCCCCGATGAGCTCTGGAAACACCATATATTTT. It codes for CASSLLSPMSSGNTIYF. J is TRBJ1-3 and V is TRBV28; D not certain. Germline lookup yields CDR1 MDHEN and CDR2 SYDVKM. The CDR3 totals 17 residues. V lost 5 bases to trimming and J lost 0 bases, with 17 bases between them.

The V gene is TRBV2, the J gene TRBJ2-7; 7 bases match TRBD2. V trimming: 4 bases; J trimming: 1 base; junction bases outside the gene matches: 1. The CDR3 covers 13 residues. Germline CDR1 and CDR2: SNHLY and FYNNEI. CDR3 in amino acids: CASSGGGSYEQYF. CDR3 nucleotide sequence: TGTGCCAGCAGTGGGGGGGGATCCTACGAGCAGTACTTC.

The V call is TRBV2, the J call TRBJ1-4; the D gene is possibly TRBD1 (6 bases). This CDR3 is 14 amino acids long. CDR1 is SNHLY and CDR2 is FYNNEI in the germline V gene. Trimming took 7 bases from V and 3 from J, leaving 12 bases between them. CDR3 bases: TGTGCCAGCACCAAGGGGGGGGCTAATGAAAAACTGTTTTTT. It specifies CASTKGGANEKLFF.

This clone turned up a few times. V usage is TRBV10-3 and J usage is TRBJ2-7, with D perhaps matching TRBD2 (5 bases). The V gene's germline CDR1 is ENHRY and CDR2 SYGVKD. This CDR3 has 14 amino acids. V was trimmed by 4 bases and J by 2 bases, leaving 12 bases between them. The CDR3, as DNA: TGTGCCATCAGTGTTCAGAAGGGAGCCTACGAGCAGTACTTC. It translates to CAISVQKGAYEQYF.

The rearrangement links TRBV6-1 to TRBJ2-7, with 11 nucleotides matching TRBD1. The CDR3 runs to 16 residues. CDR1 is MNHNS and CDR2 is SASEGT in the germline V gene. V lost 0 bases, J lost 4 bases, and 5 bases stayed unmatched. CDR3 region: CASSEADRGLVYEQYF. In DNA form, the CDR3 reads TGTGCCAGCAGTGAAGCGGACAGGGGGCTTGTATACGAGCAGTACTTC.

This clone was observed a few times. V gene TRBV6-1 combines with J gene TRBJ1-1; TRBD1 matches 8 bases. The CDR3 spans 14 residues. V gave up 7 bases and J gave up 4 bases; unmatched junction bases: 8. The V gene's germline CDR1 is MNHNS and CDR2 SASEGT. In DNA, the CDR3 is TGTGCCAGCAACAGGGGGGGCTTGCTCACTGAAGCTTTCTTT. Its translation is CASNRGGLLTEAFF.

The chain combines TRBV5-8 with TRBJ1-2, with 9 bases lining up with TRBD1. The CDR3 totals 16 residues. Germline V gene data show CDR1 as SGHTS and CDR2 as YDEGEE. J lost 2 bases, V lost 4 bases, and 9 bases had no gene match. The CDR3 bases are TGTGCCAGCAGCCCTGATCCGGGACAGGGAAACTATGGCTACACCTTC. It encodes CASSPDPGQGNYGYTF.

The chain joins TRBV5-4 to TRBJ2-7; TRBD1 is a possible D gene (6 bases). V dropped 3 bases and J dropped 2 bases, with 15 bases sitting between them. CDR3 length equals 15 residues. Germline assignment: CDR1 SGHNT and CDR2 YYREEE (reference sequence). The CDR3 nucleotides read TGTGCCAGCAGCTATGGACAGAAAGTAACCTACGAGCAGTACTTC. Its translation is CASSYGQKVTYEQYF.